This T cell receptor beta chain was found in a study of blood T cell dynamics during melanoma immunotherapy. Study outcomes and limitations: Unlike progressors, later disease-control patients had W3 repertoires gaining clonality or diversity.

Indicated time point: pre-treatment baseline. Comment on this clone: What it recognizes is unknown.

V dropped 0 bases and J dropped 4 bases, with 12 bases sitting between them. This CDR3 has 16 residues. Germline CDR1 and CDR2: ENHRY and SYGVKD. Only in-frame clones appear in the TCRdb table, and some are missing; sequencing was by immunoSEQ multiplex PCR. Of fewer than 18,000 clones in the sample, 70% to 90% were seen once. The rearrangement joins TRBV10-3 to TRBJ1-4, with no clear D. Here the sequenced sample was blood, taken from a patient treated with checkpoint blockade. The sequence was collected from a human donor with melanoma. The chain's CDR3 is CAISESSFRGNEKLFF. The CDR3, as DNA: TGTGCCATCAGTGAGTCGAGTTTCCGGGGTAATGAAAAACTGTTTTTT.